The 9 T cell receptor beta chains below come from one sample, sequenced in a study of T-cell memory formation after mild COVID-19. TCRdb re-analysed the 5' RACE reads in MiXCR, keeping a single row per CDR3 protein. Counted here are about 190,000 distinct CDR3 sequences, approximately 16% occurring once; the ten biggest clones make up roughly 2.6%. Sequencing used PBMCs or a T cell subset sorted from them (not recorded which). Receptor source: an adult woman who had mild COVID-19 (a few samples of this study predate the infection). Cell type and time point are not known.

The chain has TRBV5-1 and TRBJ1-4; TRBD1 is a possible D gene (5 bases). Between the trimmed V and J ends, which lost 2 bases and 4 bases, there was a span of 15 bases. Germline lookup yields CDR1 SGHRS and CDR2 YFSETQ. The CDR3 runs 16 residues. The CDR3 region is CASSFPNRLNNEKLFF. The CDR3 DNA is TGCGCCAGCAGCTTTCCGAACAGGCTTAATAATGAAAAACTGTTTTTT.

The rearrangement links TRBV15 to TRBJ1-2; the D is unclear. Trimming took 0 bases from V and 2 from J, leaving 4 bases between them. Germline CDR1 LNHNV, CDR2 YYDKDF (reference sequence). The CDR3 spans 13 residues. This CDR3 reads CATSRDRNYGYTF. The CDR3 region has the DNA TGTGCCACCAGCAGAGATCGGAACTATGGCTACACCTTC.

This clonotype was seen a handful of times. The chain has TRBV29-1 and TRBJ2-7, with TRBD1 identical over 8 bases. After removal of 7 bases from V and 4 bases from J, the junction contained 9 bases not matched to a gene. In germline, CDR1 is SQVTM, CDR2 ANQGSEA. The CDR3 contains 13 residues. DNA of the CDR3: TGCAGCGCCTGGAGGACAGGGTATTACGAGCAGTACTTC. This sequence encodes CSAWRTGYYEQYF.

The chain combines TRBV20-1 with TRBJ1-3; maybe TRBD1 (6 bases). Germline CDR1 reads DFQATT; CDR2 reads SNEGSKA (reference sequence). V was shortened by 5 bases and J by 3 bases, with 14 bases between the two germline ends. This CDR3 is 14 amino acids long. Here the CDR3 reads CSASPGAYGNTIYF. The DNA of the CDR3 is TGCAGTGCTTCCCCAGGGGCGTATGGAAACACCATATATTTT.

This clonotype was detected only a few times. The V call is TRBV20-1, the J call TRBJ1-1; D is possibly TRBD1 (5 bases). Between the trimmed V and J ends, which lost 0 bases and 3 bases, there was a span of 11 bases. CDR1 DFQATT and CDR2 SNEGSKA come from the germline V gene (reference sequence). CDR3 size: 14 residues. The CDR3 sequence is CSARELREDTEAFF. CDR3 nucleotide sequence: TGCAGTGCTAGAGAACTCAGGGAAGACACTGAAGCTTTCTTT.

This rearrangement joins TRBV4-1 to TRBJ2-1, with 14 bases that match TRBD2. The ends lost 4 bases at V and 8 bases at J; junction bases unmatched: 10. The CDR3 contains 17 residues. Germline V gene data show CDR1 as MGHRA and CDR2 as YSYEKL. In DNA, the CDR3 is TGCGCCAGCAGCCCCTCGGCGGGACTAGCGGGAGTTGATGAGCAGTTCTTC. It codes for CASSPSAGLAGVDEQFF.

This clonotype occurred a few times. This chain connects TRBV5-1 to TRBJ2-7, with D perhaps being TRBD1 or TRBD2 (5 bases each). In germline, CDR1 is SGHRS, CDR2 YFSETQ. The length of the CDR3 is 14 residues. V gave up 4 bases and J gave up 1 base, with 12 bases separating them. CDR3 DNA: TGCGCCAGCAGCCGGGACGGACAATCCTACGAGCAGTACTTC. Translating gives CASSRDGQSYEQYF.

In this sample, this clonotype turned up many times. This chain uses TRBV4-2 with TRBJ2-7, with 9 bases fitting TRBD2. Germline trimming cut 0 bases from V and 3 bases from J; bases unmatched to any gene: 9. Germline-derived CDR1 and CDR2 are LGHNA and YNFKEQ. The CDR3 length is 17 residues. This CDR3 reads CASSQDSGASGVYEQYF. As DNA, the CDR3 is TGTGCCAGCAGCCAAGATTCGGGGGCTAGCGGGGTCTACGAGCAGTACTTC.

In regard to this clonotype: One junction end does not reproduce the germline sequence, and a read error may be involved. This sequence joins TRBV12-3 or TRBV12-4 and TRBJ1-2; a weak D match, TRBD1 (5 bases). The CDR3 covers 11 residues. The CDR3 loop is CASSPGPRVIF. CDR3 DNA: TGTGCCAGCAGCCCGGGACCTAGGGTAATCTTC.